This T cell receptor beta chain was sequenced in a study of T cells after yellow fever vaccination. Whole-study context: Researchers used SMART-Seq v4 Ultra Low Input to prepare fractions that had low cell numbers.

There are many counts of this clonotype. Antigen: not known. Trimming took 3 bases from V and 7 from J, leaving 4 bases between them. The germline CDR1 and CDR2 sequences are SQVTM and ANQGSEA. The CDR3 has 10 amino acids. Study-level points and caveats: Repertoires sorted by FACS could include abundant clonotypes that are contaminants from the bulk population. Overlap between CD4 and CD8 compartments was detected for a small share of clonotypes.

TCRdb fed the 5' RACE reads into MiXCR, producing one record per CDR3 protein. The data hold tens of thousands of distinct CDR3 sequences, with around 6.9% observed a single time. The sequence came from a man aged 18 to 30 who received the YFV17D yellow fever vaccine. This chain links TRBV29-1 with TRBJ2-1; D uncertain. This specimen was CD8+ T cells sorted from PBMCs, taken 5 to 6 days after the first yellow fever vaccination. CDR3 protein: CSVDSNEQFF. CDR3 nucleotides: TGCAGCGTTGACAGTAATGAGCAGTTCTTC.